The 5 T cell receptor beta chains below were found in one sample sequenced in a study of T cells after yellow fever vaccination. MiXCR, run by TCRdb on the 5' RACE reads, gives a single entry per CDR3 protein. The sample includes under 600,000 distinct CDR3 sequences, about a fifth of them seen just once. The sequences come from PBMCs, collected less than 25 days after the first yellow fever vaccination. These receptors were collected from a man between 18 and 35 years old who received the YFV17D yellow fever vaccine.

This chain links TRBV20-1 with TRBJ2-3; D remains unclear. Per germline, CDR1 DFQATT and CDR2 SNEGSKA (reference sequence). The CDR3 runs 13 residues. The CDR3, as DNA: TGCAGCGGCGCAGAGTCTAGCACAGATACGCAGTATTTT. Translating it yields CSGAESSTDTQYF.

The genes are TRBV5-6 and TRBJ1-1; no clear D gene. V dropped 4 bases and J dropped 3 bases, with 19 bases sitting between them. The CDR3 extends over 16 amino acids. CDR1 SGHDT and CDR2 YYEEEE come from the germline V gene. CDR3 DNA: TGTGCCAGCAGCCGTTCCCAATTAGGAGGCTACACTGAAGCTTTCTTT. Protein: CASSRSQLGGYTEAFF.

This clonotype came up once. The rearrangement joins TRBV5-8 to TRBJ2-7; 7 bases line up with TRBD1. Per the germline V gene, CDR1 is SGHTS and CDR2 is YDEGEE. The CDR3 consists of 14 residues. V lost 0 bases to trimming and J lost 6 bases; unmatched junction nucleotides: 6. CDR3 DNA sequence: TGTGCCAGCAGCTTGGATGTGACAGGGTCCGAGCAGTACGTC. As protein: CASSLDVTGSEQYV.

This sequence joins TRBV4-3 and TRBJ2-3; 13 bases are shared with TRBD2. CDR1 and CDR2 (germline): LGHNA, YSLEER. This CDR3 region has 16 residues. V gave up 0 bases and J gave up 4 bases; unmatched junction bases: 1. The CDR3 protein is CASSQETSGGADTQYF. In nucleotides, the CDR3 is TGCGCCAGCAGCCAAGAAACTAGCGGGGGGGCAGATACGCAGTATTTT.

This clonotype was counted only a few times. V and J are TRBV7-2 and TRBJ1-1; D uncertain. Germline V CDR1 and CDR2: SGHTA, FQGNSA. The CDR3 is made up of 14 amino acids. V lost 4 bases to trimming and J lost 1 base, with 10 bases between them. The CDR3 region has the DNA TGTGCCAGCAGCTCCTCGAGCGCGAACACTGAAGCTTTCTTT. Translated: CASSSSSANTEAFF.